What follows are 6 T cell receptor beta chains derived from one specimen sequenced in a study of shared clonotypes between healthy human individuals. Positively selected for CCR7, the CD45RO-negative cells used as naive CD8 cells excluded terminally differentiated effector memory CD45RA+ cells. Sequenced by immunoSEQ multiplex PCR; TCRdb stores in-frame clones only, minus some. The table lists about 600,000 clones, about 98% of them singletons. The source material was naive CD8+ T cells sorted from blood. The origin of the receptors is a man younger than 45 in good health.

This chain uses TRBV11-2 with TRBJ2-2; no reliable D call. Deletions cut 3 bases from V and 0 bases from J, with 8 bases between. CDR3 length equals 15 residues. CDR1 SGHAT and CDR2 FQNNGV come from the germline V gene. CDR3 in DNA: TGTGCCAGCAGCTTGCTCCCTCCGAACACCGGGGAGCTGTTTTTT. Its protein product is CASSLLPPNTGELFF.

Turning to this clone: This sample also contains other DNA sequences that code for the same CDR3. This chain joins TRBV27 and TRBJ2-7, with D possibly TRBD2 on 5 matching bases. V was shortened by 3 bases and J by 1 base, with 7 bases between the two germline ends. The CDR3 has 13 amino acids. Per the germline V gene, CDR1 is MNHEY and CDR2 is SMNVEV (reference sequence). DNA for the CDR3: TGTGCCAGCAGTTTTGGCGGGTCCTACGAGCAGTACTTC. This gives the protein CASSFGGSYEQYF.

The genes are TRBV7-8 and TRBJ2-5; D is tentatively TRBD1 or TRBD2 (5 bases each). V lost 7 bases and J 4 bases, leaving 19 bases between the germline ends. The CDR3 covers 15 residues. CDR1 is SGHVS, CDR2 FQNEAQ, per germline. The CDR3 coding sequence is TGTGCCAGCACCCTTCTAGTAGGGGAGTCAGAGACCCAGTACTTC. Encoded protein: CASTLLVGESETQYF.

A remark on this clone: The junction differs from germline at one of its ends, possibly a read error. This chain connects TRBV27 to TRBJ2-7; D gene ambiguous. The CDR3 is made up of 14 amino acids. Germline assignment: CDR1 MNHEY and CDR2 SMNVEV (reference sequence). CDR3 sequence: CASSPDRTVPPPSF. The DNA of the CDR3 is TGTGCCAGCAGTCCGGACCGGACGGTCCCCCCTCCGAGCTTC.

Points on this clone: Other DNA sequences in the same sample also yield this CDR3. This chain links TRBV4-1 with TRBJ2-7, with no clear D. The CDR3 is made up of 12 amino acids. V lost 0 bases and J lost 4, with 4 bases in between. Germline loops: CDR1 MGHRA, CDR2 YSYEKL. The CDR3 nucleotides read TGCGCCAGCAGCCAAGACCTGTACGAGCAGTACTTC. As protein: CASSQDLYEQYF.

The chain links TRBV5-1 to TRBJ2-7; TRBD1 might be the D (5 bases). The CDR3 contains 14 residues. V lost 4 bases, J lost 1 base, and 12 bases lay in between. From germline, CDR1 is SGHRS and CDR2 YFSETQ. DNA for the CDR3: TGCGCCAGCAGCATAGGGGATAGGTCCTACGAGCAGTACTTC. Translation: CASSIGDRSYEQYF.